Each of the 21 T cell receptor beta chains below was sequenced from the same sample in a study of T cell responses to AZD1222 COVID-19 vaccine. Libraries were prepared by immunoSEQ multiplex PCR; TCRdb keeps only in-frame clonotypes and omits some of them. The sample records 100,000 or so clones, 80% to 90% being singletons. The sample here was peripheral blood, taken on day 0 of AZD1222 vaccination. The receptors here all came from an adult in good health.

The chain links TRBV5-1 to TRBJ1-2; tentative D call: TRBD1 (6 bases). Trimming shortened V by 4 bases and J by 6 bases, and 19 bases separated the two germline ends. The CDR3 has 15 amino acids. From germline, CDR1 is SGHRS and CDR2 YFSETQ. Here the CDR3 reads CASSLTSGTLDGYTF. For the CDR3, the DNA is TGCGCCAGCAGCCTGACCTCCGGGACACTCGATGGCTACACCTTC.

This chain links TRBV10-2 with TRBJ2-1, with 8 bases that match TRBD2. This CDR3 contains 15 residues. Germline V gives CDR1 WSHSY, CDR2 SAAADI. V gave up 7 bases and J gave up 3 bases; unmatched junction bases: 8. This CDR3 is CASTPPSGFYNEQFF. Here the CDR3 DNA reads TGCGCCAGCACCCCCCCTAGCGGGTTCTACAATGAGCAGTTCTTC.

This clone was detected a few times. This rearrangement joins TRBV19 to TRBJ1-1, with no clear D. CDR3 length equals 13 residues. Germline values: CDR1 LNHDA, CDR2 SQIVND (reference sequence). V was trimmed by 5 bases and J by 6 bases, leaving 13 bases between them. CDR3 sequence (DNA): TGTGCCAGTAGTCCCTATGTTTACTCTGAAGCTTTCTTT. Translating gives CASSPYVYSEAFF. Variable domain in full (rest from reference TRBV19 and TRBJ1-1): DGGITQSPKYLFRKEGQNVTLSCEQNLNHDAMYWYRQDPGQGLRLIYYSQIVNDFQKGDIAEGYSVSREKKESFPLTVTSAQKNPTAFYLCASSPYVYSEAFFGQGTRLTVV.

The chain carries TRBV5-1 and TRBJ1-1; TRBD1 matches at 9 bases. Trimming cost V 4 bases and J 0 bases; bases outside gene matches: 10. The CDR3 is 17 residues long. Germline loops: CDR1 SGHRS, CDR2 YFSETQ. CDR3 amino acids: CASSPQGANPVNTEAFF. The CDR3, as DNA: TGCGCCAGCAGCCCACAGGGGGCTAACCCCGTGAACACTGAAGCTTTCTTT.

This chain links TRBV29-1 with TRBJ2-5; D call uncertain. Trimming removed 1 base at V and 4 bases at J, with 4 bases between. The CDR3 totals 11 residues. Germline V gene sequence: CDR1 SQVTM, CDR2 ANQGSEA. The CDR3 DNA reads TGCAGCGTTGAAGTGGGAGAGACCCAGTACTTC. This encodes CSVEVGETQYF.

The V call is TRBV6-5, the J call TRBJ1-2; 9 nucleotides line up with TRBD1. V lost 6 bases to trimming and J lost 4 bases; unmatched junction nucleotides: 9. The germline V gene has CDR1 MNHEY and CDR2 SVGAGI. The CDR3 runs 15 residues. CDR3 DNA: TGTGCCAGCAGCCCCCCGGGACAGGGAGGCTATGGCTACACCTTC. This encodes CASSPPGQGGYGYTF.

In its sample, this clone was seen once. The chain combines TRBV6-1 with TRBJ1-5, with D perhaps matching TRBD1 (6 bases). CDR1 is MNHNS, CDR2 SASEGT, per germline. With 2 bases removed from V and 4 bases from J, the gap between germline ends came to 9 bases. This CDR3 region has 14 residues. The CDR3 is CASSEQGTNQPQHF. CDR3 coding DNA: TGTGCCAGCAGTGAACAGGGGACAAATCAGCCCCAGCATTTT.

The V gene is TRBV7-2, the J gene TRBJ2-1, with 7 bases fitting TRBD1. The V gene's germline CDR1 is SGHTA and CDR2 FQGNSA. The CDR3 runs 15 residues. J lost 9 bases, V lost 7 bases, and 15 bases had no gene match. The CDR3 bases are TGTGCCAGCAACACACCGGGACAGTGGCCCTTTGAGCAGTTCTTC. Translated: CASNTPGQWPFEQFF.

The rearrangement uses TRBV11-2 and TRBJ2-5, with TRBD2 matching 11 bases. The CDR3 has 17 residues. Germline CDR1 SGHAT, CDR2 FQNNGV. V gave up 5 bases and J gave up 2 bases; unmatched junction bases: 10. The CDR3 loop reads CASSPRLAGWGQETQYF. CDR3 sequence (DNA): TGTGCCAGCAGCCCACGACTAGCGGGGTGGGGGCAAGAGACCCAGTACTTC. The full variable domain, its missing parts supplied by reference TRBV11-2 and TRBJ2-5, is EAGVAQSPRYKIIEKRQSVAFWCNPISGHATLYWYQQILGQGPKLLIQFQNNGVVDDSQLPKDRFSAERLKGVDSTLKIQPAKLEDSAVYLCASSPRLAGWGQETQYFGPGTRLLVL.

The genes are TRBV2 and TRBJ1-5; 7 positions agree with TRBD1. This CDR3 has 12 residues. Trimming at V came to 4 bases and at J to 6 bases, leaving 0 bases not matched to a gene. From germline, CDR1 is SNHLY and CDR2 FYNNEI. The CDR3 bases are TGTGCCAGCAGTGGGGACAGTCAGCCCCAGCATTTT. It encodes CASSGDSQPQHF.

This clone was detected only a few times. The V gene is TRBV2, the J gene TRBJ1-5; D unresolved. The CDR3 is made up of 14 amino acids. Trimming removed 10 bases at V and 0 bases at J, with 13 bases between. Germline-derived CDR1 and CDR2 are SNHLY and FYNNEI. The CDR3 region is CATTRATSNQPQHF. CDR3 coding DNA: TGTGCCACCACCCGGGCCACTAGCAATCAGCCCCAGCATTTT.

The chain uses TRBV27 and TRBJ2-3; perhaps TRBD2 as D (6 bases). CDR1 and CDR2 from the germline V gene are MNHEY and SMNVEV (reference sequence). V lost 5 bases, J lost 6 bases, and 12 bases lay in between. CDR3 length: 13 amino acids. CDR3 bases: TGTGCCAGCAGTCACCGCGGGACGGATACGCAGTATTTT. Protein: CASSHRGTDTQYF.

The gene calls are TRBV2 and TRBJ1-1; D not certain. V was pared by 2 bases and J by 1 base, with 11 bases between. This CDR3 region has 15 residues. Germline-derived CDR1 and CDR2 are SNHLY and FYNNEI. The CDR3 sequence is CASSEYRAGNTEAFF. CDR3 DNA: TGTGCCAGCAGTGAATATCGTGCAGGGAACACTGAAGCTTTCTTT.

This chain links TRBV18 with TRBJ2-3; 11 positions agree with TRBD1. The V segment lost 4 bases and the J segment 3 bases; nucleotides outside the gene matches: 3. The CDR3 extends over 15 amino acids. Germline CDR1 reads KGHSH; CDR2 reads LQKENI. The CDR3 coding sequence is TGTGCCAGCTCACGGACAGGGGGCTGGACAGATACGCAGTATTTT. Translated: CASSRTGGWTDTQYF.

The rearrangement joins TRBV29-1 to TRBJ1-2, with a tentative D call TRBD1 (5 bases). Germline CDR1 reads SQVTM; CDR2 reads ANQGSEA. CDR3 length: 12 residues. V lost 6 bases, J lost 5 bases, and 13 bases lay in between. The CDR3 protein is CSVHLGDYGYTF. The CDR3 DNA sequence: TGCAGCGTCCACCTGGGGGATTATGGCTACACCTTC.

This chain joins TRBV2 and TRBJ1-5, with TRBD1 matching 7 bases. Germline loops: CDR1 SNHLY, CDR2 FYNNEI. Germline trimming cut 7 bases from V and 4 bases from J; bases unmatched to any gene: 7. This CDR3 contains 14 residues. The DNA for the CDR3 is TGTGCCAGCACTGCACAGGGGAGGAATCAGCCCCAGCATTTT. This gives the protein CASTAQGRNQPQHF. Supplemented by reference TRBV2 and TRBJ1-5, the full variable domain reads EPEVTQTPSHQVTQMGQEVILRCVPISNHLYFYWYRQILGQKVEFLVSFYNNEISEKSEIFDDQFSVERPDGSNFTLKIRSTKLEDSAMYFCASTAQGRNQPQHFGDGTRLSIL.

The gene calls are TRBV7-9 and TRBJ2-5, with a possible D match to TRBD1 (5 bases). The V end lost 5 bases, the J end lost 2 bases, and 18 bases lay between the germline ends. The CDR3 is 16 amino acids. CDR1 is SEHNR, CDR2 FQNEAQ, per germline (reference sequence). The DNA for the CDR3 is TGTGCCAGCAGCACGCGACAGTTTTCGTTTCAAGAGACCCAGTACTTC. The encoded protein is CASSTRQFSFQETQYF.

The chain recombines TRBV6-5 with TRBJ1-1; weak D call: TRBD1 (6 bases). Germline CDR1 MNHEY, CDR2 SVGAGI. This CDR3 is 15 amino acids long. The V gene lost 7 bases and the J gene lost 1 base, with 16 bases spanning the gap. CDR3 in DNA: TGTGCCAGCACCCACGGGGGCGCGAGGAACACTGAAGCTTTCTTT. Translation: CASTHGGARNTEAFF.

The CDR3 DNA reads TGTGCCAGCAGCCCGTTTAGGGACCTGATCTATGGCTACACCTTC. This codes for CASSPFRDLIYGYTF. This chain uses TRBV7-2 with TRBJ1-2; D might be TRBD1 (5 bases). Trimming removed 5 bases at V and 4 bases at J, with 17 bases between. The CDR3 is 15 residues long. The germline V gene encodes CDR1 SGHTA and CDR2 FQGNSA.

The V call is TRBV7-2, the J call TRBJ2-7, with 10 bases aligning to TRBD1. Germline assignment: CDR1 SGHTA and CDR2 FQGNSA. Trimming removed 3 bases from V and 5 bases from J; junction bases left unmatched: 4. The CDR3 is made up of 14 amino acids. CDR3 coding DNA: TGTGCCAGCAGCTTCGAGACAGGGGGCCACGAGCAGTACTTC. It translates to CASSFETGGHEQYF.

The chain recombines TRBV4-3 with TRBJ2-1, with D possibly TRBD1 on 5 matching bases. Trimming removed 1 base from V and 5 bases from J, with 9 bases in between. The CDR3 loop spans 14 amino acids. The germline V gene encodes CDR1 LGHNA and CDR2 YSLEER. The CDR3 DNA follows: TGCGCCAGCAGCCAAGTTAGGGGAAACAATGAGCAGTTCTTC. Translating gives CASSQVRGNNEQFF.